The 21 T cell receptor beta chains reported below all come from one sample, sequenced in a study of cytomegalovirus exposure and HLA in healthy donors. PCR used 60 Vbeta primers and 13 Jbeta primers. Data came from immunoSEQ multiplex PCR; TCRdb stores just in-frame clones and leaves some out. Found here are about 120,000 clones, about 83% of them singletons; the top ten hold 2.5% to 3%. Sequenced: PBMCs. The receptors stem from a woman aged 40 to 50 in good health and CMV-seropositive.

This clone appeared a single time. The chain uses TRBV9 and TRBJ2-5; TRBD2 matches at 7 bases. The germline V gene has CDR1 SGDLS and CDR2 YYNGEE. V gave up 6 bases and J gave up 1 base; unmatched junction bases: 9. The CDR3 contains 15 residues. CDR3 DNA sequence: TGTGCCAGCACTACGGCGGGGGATCCCCAAGAGACCCAGTACTTC. This codes for CASTTAGDPQETQYF.

This clone has more than one count but fewer than ten. The gene calls are TRBV5-1 and TRBJ1-1, with TRBD1 matching over 7 bases. The CDR3 consists of 15 residues. Germline V gene sequence: CDR1 SGHRS, CDR2 YFSETQ. With 2 bases clipped from V and 4 bases from J, the junction kept 8 bases outside the gene matches. The CDR3 DNA sequence: TGCGCCAGCAGCTTAACGACAGGGCTAGGCACTGAAGCTTTCTTT. It codes for CASSLTTGLGTEAFF.

This chain uses TRBV4-2 with TRBJ2-7, with 8 nucleotides matching TRBD2. With 3 bases clipped from V and 0 bases from J, the junction kept 10 bases outside the gene matches. This CDR3 is 17 amino acids long. Germline-derived CDR1 and CDR2 are LGHNA and YNFKEQ. The CDR3 loop reads CASSQVLVSGASYEQYF. The CDR3 DNA reads as TGTGCCAGCAGCCAGGTTCTCGTTAGCGGGGCCTCCTACGAGCAGTACTTC.

The CDR3 loop reads CASVGTSGNYRGELFF. The CDR3 nucleotides read TGTGCCAGTGTCGGGACTAGCGGGAACTATAGGGGGGAGCTGTTTTTT. The chain couples TRBV7-2 to TRBJ2-2; 13 bases are a match to TRBD2. The CDR3 consists of 16 residues. Germline V lookup: CDR1 SGHTA, CDR2 FQGNSA. Losses at the gene ends were 9 bases for V and 8 bases for J; bases not matched to a gene: 12.

This clone showed up just once. V gene TRBV4-1 combines with J gene TRBJ2-1, with D possibly matching TRBD1 (5 bases). Germline V gene data show CDR1 as MGHRA and CDR2 as YSYEKL. V was cut by 4 bases and J by 0 bases, with 10 bases left in between. The CDR3 covers 15 residues. DNA of the CDR3: TGCGCCAGCAGCCTGACAGACAGCTCCTACAATGAGCAGTTCTTC. Translated, it gives CASSLTDSSYNEQFF.

The rearrangement joins TRBV11-2 to TRBJ1-6; 8 nucleotides agree with TRBD1. With 0 bases clipped from V and 7 bases from J, the junction kept 5 bases outside the gene matches. CDR3 length: 16 amino acids. The V gene's germline CDR1 is SGHAT and CDR2 FQNNGV. CDR3 sequence reads: CASSLDPDRANSPLHF. CDR3 coding DNA: TGTGCCAGCAGCTTAGATCCGGACAGGGCCAATTCACCCCTCCACTTT.

About this clone: This same CDR3 is encoded by further DNA sequences in the sample. The chain combines TRBV5-6 with TRBJ1-6, with D maybe TRBD1 (6 bases). Germline V gene data show CDR1 as SGHDT and CDR2 as YYEEEE. The CDR3 contains 15 residues. Between the trimmed V and J ends, which lost 0 bases and 5 bases, there was a span of 9 bases. This CDR3 reads CASSLGPGDNSPLHF. The CDR3 DNA is TGTGCCAGCAGCTTGGGCCCAGGGGATAATTCACCCCTCCACTTT.

The chain is built from TRBV19 and TRBJ1-1, with a possible D match to TRBD1 (5 bases). Trimming left V 3 bases short and J 5 bases short, with 13 bases between. The CDR3 extends over 14 amino acids. Germline V gene sequence: CDR1 LNHDA, CDR2 SQIVND (reference sequence). Here the CDR3 reads CASSIRGGRTEAFF. CDR3 nucleotides: TGTGCCAGTAGTATTCGCGGGGGGAGGACTGAAGCTTTCTTT.

This chain uses TRBV7-2 with TRBJ1-3, with a tentative D call TRBD1 (5 bases). The germline V gene has CDR1 SGHTA and CDR2 FQGNSA. The V end was cut by 1 base, the J end by 8 bases, with 18 bases between. The CDR3 is 16 amino acids. In DNA form, the CDR3 reads TGTGCCAGCAGCTTAGTCGGGAGGGGCCTGGAGGACACCATATATTTT. Translating gives CASSLVGRGLEDTIYF.

The count of this clone is one. The chain carries TRBV15 and TRBJ2-7; TRBD1 matches 7 bases. V shed 5 bases, J shed 5 bases, and the junction held 6 bases outside the gene matches. The CDR3 length is 13 residues. Germline-derived CDR1 and CDR2 are LNHNV and YYDKDF (reference sequence). The CDR3, as DNA: TGTGCCACCAGCGGCCGACAGGGCCACGAGCAGTACTTC. Residues: CATSGRQGHEQYF.

The CDR3 region is CASSPYRAASNQPQHF. The CDR3 nucleotides are TGTGCCAGCTCACCATACCGAGCCGCTAGCAATCAGCCCCAGCATTTT. V and J are TRBV18 and TRBJ1-5; D gene uncertain. CDR1 KGHSH and CDR2 LQKENI come from the germline V gene. The CDR3 consists of 16 residues. The ends were cut back, 2 bases at V and 0 bases at J, with 11 bases in the middle.

This clone was counted between two and nine times. The chain has TRBV6-1 and TRBJ1-1; D is possibly TRBD1 (5 bases). The CDR3 covers 15 residues. Germline CDR1 MNHNS, CDR2 SASEGT. V was pared by 7 bases and J by 7 bases, with 22 bases between. CDR3 amino acids: CASIEMRGGSVEAFF. CDR3 coding DNA: TGTGCCAGCATCGAAATGAGGGGAGGGAGTGTTGAAGCTTTCTTT.

The chain employs TRBV25-1 and TRBJ2-1, with 9 positions matching TRBD1. Trimming took 5 bases from V and 3 from J; bases not matched to a gene: 14. This CDR3 contains 18 residues. The germline CDR1 and CDR2 sequences are MGHDK and SYGVNS. The CDR3 region is CASSPRAGTGQDYNEQFF. In DNA, the CDR3 is TGTGCCAGCAGTCCCCGAGCCGGGACAGGGCAAGACTACAATGAGCAGTTCTTC.

The chain carries TRBV29-1 and TRBJ2-7; D possibly corresponds to TRBD2 (6 bases). The CDR3 consists of 12 residues. CDR1 is SQVTM, CDR2 ANQGSEA, per germline. Trimming shortened V by 7 bases and J by 0 bases, and 10 bases separated the two germline ends. CDR3 DNA sequence: TGCAGCGGGCGGGGCAACTCCTACGAGCAGTACTTC. It codes for CSGRGNSYEQYF.

The chain links TRBV7-2 to TRBJ2-3; the match to TRBD1 covers 12 bases. The ends lost 0 bases at V and 7 bases at J; junction bases unmatched: 8. This CDR3 has 17 residues. CDR1 and CDR2 (germline): SGHTA, FQGNSA. CDR3 DNA: TGTGCCAGCAGCTTAGCTACCGGGACAGGGGGCGCATATACGCAGTATTTT. Translation: CASSLATGTGGAYTQYF. The full variable domain, rest sourced from reference TRBV7-2 and TRBJ2-3, is GAGVSQSPSNKVTEKGKDVELRCDPISGHTALYWYRQSLGQGLEFLIYFQGNSAPDKSGLPSDRFSAERTGGSVSTLTIQRTQQEDSAVYLCASSLATGTGGAYTQYFGPGTRLTVL.

The V gene is TRBV6-5, the J gene TRBJ1-5, with a weak D call TRBD1 (6 bases). Trimming stripped 6 bases from V and 3 bases from J, with 9 bases between. CDR3 length: 13 amino acids. Germline-derived CDR1 and CDR2 are MNHEY and SVGAGI. This CDR3 reads CASRRTDNQPQHF. DNA for the CDR3: TGTGCCAGCAGAAGGACAGACAATCAGCCCCAGCATTTT.

In its sample, this clone was seen once. The chain links TRBV4-3 to TRBJ2-5; D is perhaps TRBD1 (6 bases). With 0 bases removed from V and 4 bases from J, the gap between germline ends came to 12 bases. The CDR3 sequence is 15 residues long. Looked up from germline, CDR1 is LGHNA and CDR2 is YSLEER. This CDR3 reads CASSQEFTGRETQYF. The CDR3 region has the DNA TGCGCCAGCAGCCAAGAATTCACAGGGCGAGAGACCCAGTACTTC.

This rearrangement joins TRBV5-3 to TRBJ1-5, with D perhaps matching TRBD1 (5 bases). TRBV5-3 is an open reading frame whose function is uncertain. Trimming stripped 2 bases from V and 0 bases from J, with 15 bases between. This CDR3 comprises 17 residues. CDR3 sequence reads: CARSFPLRRGSNQPQHF. In DNA, the CDR3 is TGTGCCAGAAGCTTCCCCTTAAGAAGGGGTAGCAATCAGCCCCAGCATTTT.

The chain recombines TRBV2 with TRBJ2-7; D perhaps matches TRBD1 (6 bases). V dropped 0 bases and J dropped 6 bases, with 12 bases sitting between them. This CDR3 contains 14 residues. Germline values: CDR1 SNHLY, CDR2 FYNNEI. The CDR3 sequence is CASSEAGHRLEQYF. The CDR3 nucleotides read TGTGCCAGCAGTGAAGCGGGACATCGGCTCGAGCAGTACTTC.

J is TRBJ1-1 and V is TRBV7-2, with TRBD1 matching over 8 bases. J gave up 1 base and V 5 bases, and 9 bases lay outside the gene matches. There are 16 residues in the CDR3. The germline CDR1 and CDR2 sequences are SGHTA and FQGNSA. In nucleotides, the CDR3 is TGTGCCAGCAGCATAACAGGGGGGGGAACGAACACTGAAGCTTTCTTT. This sequence encodes CASSITGGGTNTEAFF. The full variable domain, with the rest looked up from reference TRBV7-2 and TRBJ1-1, is GAGVSQSPSNKVTEKGKDVELRCDPISGHTALYWYRQSLGQGLEFLIYFQGNSAPDKSGLPSDRFSAERTGGSVSTLTIQRTQQEDSAVYLCASSITGGGTNTEAFFGQGTRLTVV.

This clone was recorded once. V usage is TRBV19 and J usage is TRBJ2-5, with TRBD1 matching over 9 bases. The CDR3 contains 14 residues. Germline V gene lookup returns CDR1 LNHDA and CDR2 SQIVND (reference sequence). The junction had 4 bases not matched to a gene; V was cut back by 5 bases and J by 3 bases. In nucleotides, the CDR3 is TGTGCCAGTAGTCGACGGACAGGGGAAGAGACCCAGTACTTC. Translation: CASSRRTGEETQYF.